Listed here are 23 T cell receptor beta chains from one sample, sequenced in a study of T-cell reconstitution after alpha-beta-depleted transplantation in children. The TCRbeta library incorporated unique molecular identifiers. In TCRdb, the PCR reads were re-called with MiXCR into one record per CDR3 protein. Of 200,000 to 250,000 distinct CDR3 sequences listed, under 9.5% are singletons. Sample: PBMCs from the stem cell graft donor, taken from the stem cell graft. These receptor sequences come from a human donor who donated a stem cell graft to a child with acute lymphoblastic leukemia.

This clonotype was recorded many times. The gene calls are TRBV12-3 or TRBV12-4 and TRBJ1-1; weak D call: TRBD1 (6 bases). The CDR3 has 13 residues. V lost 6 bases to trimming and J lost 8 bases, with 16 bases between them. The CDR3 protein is CASRKTGIYEAFF. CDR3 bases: TGTGCCAGCAGGAAGACAGGAATCTACGAAGCTTTCTTT.

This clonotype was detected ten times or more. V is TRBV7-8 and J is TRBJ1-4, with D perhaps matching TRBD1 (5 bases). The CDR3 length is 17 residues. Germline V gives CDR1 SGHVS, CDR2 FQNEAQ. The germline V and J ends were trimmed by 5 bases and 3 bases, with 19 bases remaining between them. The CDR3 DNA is TGTGCCAGCAGCAAGGCCCTGGGTCAGGGCGCTAATGAAAAACTGTTTTTT. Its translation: CASSKALGQGANEKLFF.

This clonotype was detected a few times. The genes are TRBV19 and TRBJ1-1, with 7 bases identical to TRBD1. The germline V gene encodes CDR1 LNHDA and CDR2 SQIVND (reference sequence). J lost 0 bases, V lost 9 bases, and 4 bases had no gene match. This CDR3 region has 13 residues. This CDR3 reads CASQDRLNTEAFF. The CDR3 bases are TGTGCCAGCCAGGACAGGCTGAACACTGAAGCTTTCTTT.

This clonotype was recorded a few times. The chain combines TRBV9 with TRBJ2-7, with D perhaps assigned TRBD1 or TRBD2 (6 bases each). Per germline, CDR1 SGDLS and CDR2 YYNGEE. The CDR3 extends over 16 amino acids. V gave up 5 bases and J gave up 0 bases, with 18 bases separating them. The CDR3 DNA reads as TGTGCCAGCAGTCAACGGACGGGGGCGTACTCCTACGAGCAGTACTTC. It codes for CASSQRTGAYSYEQYF.

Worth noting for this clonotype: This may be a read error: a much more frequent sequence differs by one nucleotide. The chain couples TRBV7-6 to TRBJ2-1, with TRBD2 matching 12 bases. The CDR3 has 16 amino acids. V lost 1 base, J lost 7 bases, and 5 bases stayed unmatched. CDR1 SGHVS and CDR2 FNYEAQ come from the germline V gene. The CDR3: CASSLGLAGVQNEQFF. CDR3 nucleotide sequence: TGTGCCAGCAGCTTAGGACTAGCGGGGGTTCAGAATGAGCAGTTCTTC. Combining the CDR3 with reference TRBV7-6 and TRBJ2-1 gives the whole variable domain GAGVSQSPRYKVTKRGQDVALRCDPISGHVSLYWYRQALGQGPEFLTYFNYEAQQDKSGLPNDRFSAERPEGSISTLTIQRTEQRDSAMYRCASSLGLAGVQNEQFFGPGTRLTVL.

This CDR3 reads CASSLLGQWEQYF. For the CDR3, the DNA is TGTGCCAGCAGTTTACTAGGGCAATGGGAGCAGTACTTC. V is TRBV27 and J is TRBJ2-7; D unresolved. Trimming took off 2 bases at V and 7 bases at J, with 12 bases between the two ends. The CDR3 consists of 13 residues. Germline CDR1 reads MNHEY; CDR2 reads SMNVEV (reference sequence).

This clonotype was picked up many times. The CDR3 coding sequence is TGTGCCAGCAGCTTAAGGGACCTAGGGGAGACCCAGTACTTC. This codes for CASSLRDLGETQYF. This chain uses TRBV7-2 with TRBJ2-5, with D tentatively TRBD1 or TRBD2 (5 bases each). The CDR3 runs 14 residues. Germline V CDR1 and CDR2: SGHTA, FQGNSA. The V and J ends lost 2 bases and 5 bases respectively, with 12 bases between them.

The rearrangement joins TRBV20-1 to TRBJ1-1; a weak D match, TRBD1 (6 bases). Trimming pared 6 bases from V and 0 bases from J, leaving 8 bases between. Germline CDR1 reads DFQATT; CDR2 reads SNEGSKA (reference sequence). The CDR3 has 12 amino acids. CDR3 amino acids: CSARDMNTEAFF. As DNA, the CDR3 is TGCAGTGCCCGGGACATGAACACTGAAGCTTTCTTT.

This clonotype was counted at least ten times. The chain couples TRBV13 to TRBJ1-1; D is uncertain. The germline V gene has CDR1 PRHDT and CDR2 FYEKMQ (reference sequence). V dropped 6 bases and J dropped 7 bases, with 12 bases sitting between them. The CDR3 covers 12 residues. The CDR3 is CASSRSEGEAFF. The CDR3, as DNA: TGTGCCAGCAGTCGTAGCGAGGGTGAAGCTTTCTTT.

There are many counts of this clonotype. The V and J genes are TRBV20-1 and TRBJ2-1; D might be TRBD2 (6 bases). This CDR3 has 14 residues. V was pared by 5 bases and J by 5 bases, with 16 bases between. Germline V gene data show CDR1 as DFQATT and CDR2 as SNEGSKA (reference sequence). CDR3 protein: CSALTTSTHNEQFF. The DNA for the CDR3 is TGCAGTGCTTTAACGACTAGTACCCACAATGAGCAGTTCTTC.

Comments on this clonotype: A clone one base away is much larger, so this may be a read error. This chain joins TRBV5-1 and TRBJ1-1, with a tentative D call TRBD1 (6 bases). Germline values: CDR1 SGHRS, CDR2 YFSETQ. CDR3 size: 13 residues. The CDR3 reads CATSLGTNDEAFF. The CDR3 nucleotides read TGCGCCACCAGCTTGGGGACAAATGACGAAGCTTTCTTT.

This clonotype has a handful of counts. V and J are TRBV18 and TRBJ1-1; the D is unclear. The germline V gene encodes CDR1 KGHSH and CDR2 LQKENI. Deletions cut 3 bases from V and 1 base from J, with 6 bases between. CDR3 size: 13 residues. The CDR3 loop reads CASSPIQNTEAFF. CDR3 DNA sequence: TGTGCCAGCTCACCTATTCAGAACACTGAAGCTTTCTTT.

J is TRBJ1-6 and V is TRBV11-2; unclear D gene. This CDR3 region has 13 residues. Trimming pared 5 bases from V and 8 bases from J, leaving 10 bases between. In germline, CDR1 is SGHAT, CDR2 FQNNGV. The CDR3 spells CASSPTRHSPLHF. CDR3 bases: TGTGCCAGCAGCCCCACCCGGCATTCACCCCTCCACTTT.

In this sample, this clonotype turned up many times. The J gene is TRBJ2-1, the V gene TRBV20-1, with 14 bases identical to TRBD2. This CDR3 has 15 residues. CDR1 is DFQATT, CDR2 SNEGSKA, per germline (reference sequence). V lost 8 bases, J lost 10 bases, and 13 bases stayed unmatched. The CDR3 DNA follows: TGCAGTACCCAGAGACTAGCGGGGGGGCTCTCGGAGCAGTTCTTC. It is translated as CSTQRLAGGLSEQFF.

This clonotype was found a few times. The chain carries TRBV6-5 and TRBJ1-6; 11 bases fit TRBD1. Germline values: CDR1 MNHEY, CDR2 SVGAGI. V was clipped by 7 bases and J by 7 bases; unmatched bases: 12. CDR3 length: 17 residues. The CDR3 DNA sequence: TGTGCCAGCAACAAACTCCGGACAGGGGGCGAAAATTCACCCCTCCACTTT. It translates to CASNKLRTGGENSPLHF.

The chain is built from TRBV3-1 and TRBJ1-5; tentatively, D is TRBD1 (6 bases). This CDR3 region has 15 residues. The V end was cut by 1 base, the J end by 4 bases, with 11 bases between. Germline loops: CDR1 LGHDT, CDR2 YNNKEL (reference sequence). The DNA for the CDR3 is TGTGCCAGCAGCCAAGGCAGGGGAGGAAATCAGCCCCAGCATTTT. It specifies CASSQGRGGNQPQHF.

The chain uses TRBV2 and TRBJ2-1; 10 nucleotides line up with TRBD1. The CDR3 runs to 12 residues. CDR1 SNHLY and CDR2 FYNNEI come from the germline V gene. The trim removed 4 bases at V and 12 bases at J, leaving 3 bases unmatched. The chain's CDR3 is CASSARDRGQFF. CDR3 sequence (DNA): TGTGCCAGCAGTGCCCGGGACAGGGGGCAGTTCTTC.

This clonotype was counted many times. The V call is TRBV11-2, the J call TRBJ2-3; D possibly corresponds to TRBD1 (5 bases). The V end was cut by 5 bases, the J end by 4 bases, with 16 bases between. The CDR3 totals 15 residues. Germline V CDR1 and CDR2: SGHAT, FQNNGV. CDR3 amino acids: CASSRPLGAPDTQYF. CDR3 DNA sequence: TGTGCCAGCAGCCGTCCGCTAGGGGCGCCAGATACGCAGTATTTT.

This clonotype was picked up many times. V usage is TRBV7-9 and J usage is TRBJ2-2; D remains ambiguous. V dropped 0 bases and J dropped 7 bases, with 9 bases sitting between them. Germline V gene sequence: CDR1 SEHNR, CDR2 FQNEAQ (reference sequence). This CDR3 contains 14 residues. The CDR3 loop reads CASSLAEGRGELFF. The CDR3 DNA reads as TGTGCCAGCAGCTTAGCGGAAGGTCGCGGGGAGCTGTTTTTT.

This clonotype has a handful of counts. The chain's CDR3 is CAIREGAGGVGNQPQHF. The CDR3 nucleotides read TGTGCCATCCGGGAGGGGGCAGGGGGCGTTGGCAATCAGCCCCAGCATTTT. The chain recombines TRBV10-3 with TRBJ1-5, with 8 bases that match TRBD1. V lost 8 bases and J lost 2; bases outside the gene matches: 14. This CDR3 is built from 17 residues. The germline CDR1 and CDR2 sequences are ENHRY and SYGVKD.

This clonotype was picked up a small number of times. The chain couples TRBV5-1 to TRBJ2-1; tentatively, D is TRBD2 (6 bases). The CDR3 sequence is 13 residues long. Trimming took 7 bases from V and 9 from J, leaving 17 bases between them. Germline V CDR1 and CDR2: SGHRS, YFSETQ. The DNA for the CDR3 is TGCGCCAGCCACCGACCCAGGGACTCTGAGCAGTTCTTC. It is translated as CASHRPRDSEQFF.

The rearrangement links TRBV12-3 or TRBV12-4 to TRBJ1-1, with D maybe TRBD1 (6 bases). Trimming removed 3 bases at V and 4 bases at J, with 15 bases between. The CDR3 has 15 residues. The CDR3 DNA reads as TGTGCCAGCAGTTTTAGTGGCAGGGGCCGCACTGAAGCTTTCTTT. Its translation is CASSFSGRGRTEAFF.

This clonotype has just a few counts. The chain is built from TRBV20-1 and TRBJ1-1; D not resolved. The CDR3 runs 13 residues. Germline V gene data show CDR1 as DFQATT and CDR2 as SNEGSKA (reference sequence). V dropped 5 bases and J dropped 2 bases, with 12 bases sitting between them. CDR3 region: CSAQRQPNTEAFF. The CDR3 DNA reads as TGCAGTGCTCAAAGGCAACCTAACACTGAAGCTTTCTTT.